In this sample, the clone carrying this TCR beta chain turned up once. Its antigen is not known. The sample holds other DNA sequences that translate to the same CDR3. This entry belongs to a study of T cell clones after liver transplantation. Study-level information: Liver transplant recipients had immunosuppression withdrawal attempted within 2 years. Apart from a few HCV-positive recipients, transplants were for non-autoimmune, non-viral reasons.

Study-wide findings and caveats: Small, mixed patient groups and varying post-transplant times limit these conclusions.

The assay was immunoSEQ multiplex PCR, and TCRdb's table has in-frame clones only and misses some. The sample consists of tens of thousands of clones, roughly 80% of them appearing once. Trimming cost V 0 bases and J 2 bases, with 5 bases left between them. The germline CDR1 and CDR2 sequences are SGHRS and YFSETQ. The CDR3 consists of 13 residues. The input for sequencing was CD4+ T cells from blood, taken before liver transplant. The chain has TRBV5-1 and TRBJ2-5; D is ambiguous. The origin of this receptor is a human donor who received a liver transplant. As DNA, the CDR3 is TGCGCCAGCAGCTTGGGTGGGCAAGAGACCCAGTACTTC. This encodes CASSLGGQETQYF.